The TCR beta chain under discussion was sequenced for a study of blood T cell repertoires in COVID-19. Generated by immunoSEQ multiplex PCR, the TCRdb table keeps only in-frame clones and is missing some. The sample lists about 260,000 clones; about 80% were seen once. Trimming removed 8 bases at V and 2 bases at J, with 4 bases between. This CDR3 is 11 amino acids long. Germline V gene data show CDR1 as LNHDA and CDR2 as SQIVND (reference sequence). The sequence came from a man aged 25 to 45 with acute COVID-19. V usage is TRBV19 and J usage is TRBJ1-3; D not certain. Input material: PBMCs or T cells enriched from blood (not recorded which). The CDR3 coding sequence is TGTGCCAGTGCAGCTGGAAACACCATATATTTT. Its translation: CASAAGNTIYF.